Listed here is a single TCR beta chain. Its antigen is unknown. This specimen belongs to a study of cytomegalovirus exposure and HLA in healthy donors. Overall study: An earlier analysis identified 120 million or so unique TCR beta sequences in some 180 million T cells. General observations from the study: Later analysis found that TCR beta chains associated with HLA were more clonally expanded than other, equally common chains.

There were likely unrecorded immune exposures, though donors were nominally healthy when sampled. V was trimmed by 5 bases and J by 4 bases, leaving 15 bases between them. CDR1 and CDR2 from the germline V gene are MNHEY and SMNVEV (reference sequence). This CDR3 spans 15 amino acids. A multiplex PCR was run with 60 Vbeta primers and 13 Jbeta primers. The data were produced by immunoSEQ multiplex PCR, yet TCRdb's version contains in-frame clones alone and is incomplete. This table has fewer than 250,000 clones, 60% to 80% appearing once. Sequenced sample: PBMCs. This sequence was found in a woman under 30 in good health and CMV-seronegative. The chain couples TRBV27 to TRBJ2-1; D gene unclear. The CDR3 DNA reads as TGTGCCAGCAGTCTTATTGGCGGTACATACAATGAGCAGTTCTTC. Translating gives CASSLIGGTYNEQFF.